This passage covers 12 T cell receptor beta chains from one sample sequenced in a study of control samples from healthy donors and cancer patients. Assay: immunoSEQ multiplex PCR; the TCRdb copy retains only in-frame clones and omits some. Among about 140,000 clones listed, approximately 94% were seen once. Sequencing was performed on blood. The receptors shown here come from a man aged 35-49 years in good health.

CDR3 coding DNA: TGCGCCAGCAGCGACGACGGGACCTATGGCTACACCTTC. It encodes CASSDDGTYGYTF. The chain links TRBV5-1 to TRBJ1-2, with D possibly matching TRBD1 (5 bases). V lost 4 bases, J lost 4 bases, and 11 bases lay in between. The CDR3 spans 13 residues. Looked up from germline, CDR1 is SGHRS and CDR2 is YFSETQ.

Details on this clone: One end of the junction is discordant with germline, which a read error may explain. Other DNA sequences within the sample encode an identical CDR3. The rearrangement joins TRBV19 to TRBJ1-1; D not resolved. CDR1 is LNHDA and CDR2 is SQIVND in the germline V gene (reference sequence). The CDR3 is 12 amino acids. The CDR3 region has the DNA TGTGCCACCTCGCCCTCGGCCACTGAAGCCTTCTTT. This codes for CATSPSATEAFF.

J is TRBJ1-6 and V is TRBV4-3; D is ambiguous. Trimming pared 6 bases from V and 5 bases from J, leaving 8 bases between. CDR1 and CDR2 (germline): LGHNA, YSLEER. The CDR3 totals 13 residues. The DNA of the CDR3 is TGCGCCAGCAGGAGGGTGGATAATTCACCCCTCCACTTT. Protein sequence: CASRRVDNSPLHF.

This sequence joins TRBV3-1 (or the pseudogene TRBV3-2) and TRBJ2-2; TRBD2 agrees at 8 bases. V shed 4 bases and J 1 base; nucleotides not matched to a gene: 8. The V gene's germline CDR1 is LGHDT and CDR2 YNNKEL (reference sequence). This CDR3 is built from 17 residues. The CDR3 DNA reads TGTGCCAGCAGCCGCCTCGGGAGCGGGGGGAACACCGGGGAGCTGTTTTTT. Translated, it gives CASSRLGSGGNTGELFF.

This chain links TRBV11-2 with TRBJ1-2, with TRBD1 matching over 9 bases. Germline V gene data show CDR1 as SGHAT and CDR2 as FQNNGV. This CDR3 is 16 amino acids long. The trim removed 4 bases at V and 0 bases at J, leaving 6 bases unmatched. The CDR3 DNA sequence: TGTGCCAGCAGCTCCCCGGGACAGGGAACTAACTATGGCTACACCTTC. Encoded protein: CASSSPGQGTNYGYTF.

This clone was seen a single time. The rearrangement joins TRBV2 to TRBJ2-6; 10 nucleotides line up with TRBD1. CDR1 is SNHLY, CDR2 FYNNEI, per germline. CDR3 size: 18 residues. With V trimmed by 5 bases and J by 2 bases, 9 bases remained unmatched. The CDR3 DNA reads as TGTGCCAGCAGTCCCACTGGACAGGGGGGCACTGGGGCCAACGTCCTGACTTTC. Its translation is CASSPTGQGGTGANVLTF. Filled out from reference TRBV2 and TRBJ2-6, the complete variable domain reads EPEVTQTPSHQVTQMGQEVILRCVPISNHLYFYWYRQILGQKVEFLVSFYNNEISEKSEIFDDQFSVERPDGSNFTLKIRSTKLEDSAMYFCASSPTGQGGTGANVLTFGAGSRLTVL.

This sequence joins TRBV5-1 and TRBJ2-7; D not resolved. The CDR3 has 12 residues. V lost 4 bases to trimming and J lost 3 bases, with 8 bases between them. Germline-derived CDR1 and CDR2 are SGHRS and YFSETQ. The CDR3 protein is CASSANNYEQYF. Here the CDR3 DNA reads TGCGCCAGCAGCGCTAATAACTACGAGCAGTACTTC.

The rearrangement uses TRBV9 and TRBJ1-1, with a weak D call TRBD1 (5 bases). The CDR3 runs 15 residues. V was trimmed by 1 base and J by 1 base, leaving 11 bases between them. The germline CDR1 and CDR2 sequences are SGDLS and YYNGEE. The DNA of the CDR3 is TGTGCCAGCAGCGTAATTGGCGGGGGGAACACTGAAGCTTTCTTT. Translation gives CASSVIGGGNTEAFF.

V and J are TRBV7-9 and TRBJ2-7, with TRBD1 identical over 7 bases. The V and J ends lost 4 bases and 7 bases, in that order; junction bases with no gene match: 10. The CDR3 runs to 14 residues. CDR1 and CDR2 from the germline V gene are SEHNR and FQNEAQ (reference sequence). CDR3 residues: CASSWGTAFYEQYF. CDR3 DNA: TGTGCCAGCAGCTGGGGGACAGCCTTCTATGAGCAGTACTTC. Using reference TRBV7-9 and TRBJ2-7 for the parts outside the CDR3, the full variable domain is DTGVSQNPRHKITKRGQNVTFRCDPISEHNRLYWYRQTLGQGPEFLTYFQNEAQLEKSRLLSDRFSAERPKGSFSTLEIQRTEQGDSAMYLCASSWGTAFYEQYFGPGTRLTVT.

The gene calls are TRBV6-1 and TRBJ2-3, with TRBD1 matching 12 bases. The CDR3 is 15 amino acids. CDR1 is MNHNS, CDR2 SASEGT, per germline. V was clipped by 5 bases and J by 6 bases; unmatched bases: 6. In DNA form, the CDR3 reads TGTGCCAGCAGTCAGGGGACAGGGGGCTTGGATACGCAGTATTTT. Translating it yields CASSQGTGGLDTQYF.

The chain is built from TRBV5-6 and TRBJ2-7; D not certain. Germline V gives CDR1 SGHDT, CDR2 YYEEEE. The CDR3 extends over 13 amino acids. V lost 0 bases, J lost 6 bases, and 10 bases lay in between. The CDR3 DNA sequence: TGTGCCAGCAGCTTGGAGCCGAGCAGCGAGCAGTACTTC. Protein product: CASSLEPSSEQYF.

The chain links TRBV2 to TRBJ1-4, with TRBD1 matching over 9 bases. V was clipped by 6 bases and J by 7 bases; unmatched bases: 12. Germline lookup yields CDR1 SNHLY and CDR2 FYNNEI. This CDR3 is built from 16 residues. CDR3 region: CASRDSQGAPREKLFF. The CDR3, as DNA: TGTGCCAGCAGAGACTCACAGGGGGCGCCTCGTGAAAAACTGTTTTTT.